These T cell receptor beta chains were read from a single sample in a study of T cell responses to AZD1222 COVID-19 vaccine. Here immunoSEQ multiplex PCR was the method, and the copy in TCRdb shows in-frame clones only, minus some. Seen here are 85,000 to 120,000 clones, 70% to 90% observed once, and the top ten hold 4% to 6%. The sample in question was peripheral blood, obtained on day 0 of AZD1222 vaccination. The source is an adult in good health. CDR3s include the opening cysteine and the closing phenylalanine or tryptophan. D genes are given only for firm matches. Some rows mark clone size as missing; the rest say once, few, many or name a class of expanded clone.

j_call: TRBJ2-7
clone_size: NA
d_call: TRBD1
v_call: TRBV6-2/TRBV6-3
cdr3_nt: TGTGCCAGCAGTTACGGCCCAGGGACAGGGAGCGACGAGCAGTACTTC
cdr3_aa: CASSYGPGTGSDEQYF

j_call: TRBJ2-2
clone_size: NA
d_call: TRBD1
v_call: TRBV7-9
cdr3_nt: TGTGCCAGCAGCCCGAGAAGGTCGGGTACAGGGGGCATCGGGGAGCTGTTTTTT
cdr3_aa: CASSPRRSGTGGIGELFF

j_call: TRBJ2-3
clone_size: NA
d_call: NA
v_call: TRBV6-4
cdr3_nt: TGTGCCAGCAGTGACTCTCCGGCCGGCTCCACAGATACGCAGTATTTT
cdr3_aa: CASSDSPAGSTDTQYF

j_call: TRBJ2-1
clone_size: NA
d_call: NA
v_call: TRBV5-6
cdr3_nt: TGTGCCAGCAGCCCCCGGGTCAGGTCCTACAATGAGCAGTTCTTC
cdr3_aa: CASSPRVRSYNEQFF

j_call: TRBJ2-2
clone_size: NA
d_call: NA
v_call: TRBV7-6
cdr3_nt: TGTGCCAGCAGCTTACAACTGCAGGAGAACACCGGGGAGCTGTTTTTT
cdr3_aa: CASSLQLQENTGELFF

j_call: TRBJ1-6
clone_size: NA
d_call: NA
v_call: TRBV6-1
cdr3_nt: TGTGCCAGCAGTGAAGTAGGACGGAGCTCCTATAATTCACCCCTCCACTTT
cdr3_aa: CASSEVGRSSYNSPLHF

j_call: TRBJ2-3
clone_size: NA
d_call: TRBD2
v_call: TRBV6-5
cdr3_nt: TGTGCCAGCAGTTACCCTAGCGGGAGCGGGACAGATACGCAGTATTTT
cdr3_aa: CASSYPSGSGTDTQYF

j_call: TRBJ1-2
clone_size: few
d_call: NA
v_call: TRBV19
cdr3_nt: TGTGCCAGTAGTTCCCAGGGAGGCGGTGGCTACACCTTC
cdr3_aa: CASSSQGGGGYTF

j_call: TRBJ1-2
clone_size: NA
d_call: NA
v_call: TRBV5-1
cdr3_nt: TGCGCCAGCAGCTTGAGCCGAAGTAACTATGGCTACACCTTC
cdr3_aa: CASSLSRSNYGYTF

j_call: TRBJ1-1
clone_size: once
d_call: NA
v_call: TRBV3-1/TRBV3-2
cdr3_nt: TGTGCCAGCAGCCATTTATGCTACAGGAACACTGAAGCTTTCTTT
cdr3_aa: CASSHLCYRNTEAFF

j_call: TRBJ2-7
clone_size: NA
d_call: NA
v_call: TRBV11-2
cdr3_nt: TGTGCCAGCAGCTTAGATCTGGGGAGTACTTCCCACGAGCAGTACTTC
cdr3_aa: CASSLDLGSTSHEQYF

j_call: TRBJ2-7
clone_size: NA
d_call: NA
v_call: TRBV6-5
cdr3_nt: TGTGCCAGCACCCCCACCCAGGGCCTCGGATACGAGCAGTACTTC
cdr3_aa: CASTPTQGLGYEQYF

j_call: TRBJ1-1
clone_size: NA
d_call: TRBD1
v_call: TRBV30
cdr3_nt: TGTGCCTGGAGTGTCTGGCAGGGGGCGGCGAACACTGAAGCTTTCTTT
cdr3_aa: CAWSVWQGAANTEAFF

j_call: TRBJ2-5
clone_size: NA
d_call: NA
v_call: TRBV5-5
cdr3_nt: TGTGCCAGCAGCCTTGGACCAGGGGAGACCCAGTACTTC
cdr3_aa: CASSLGPGETQYF

j_call: TRBJ1-1
clone_size: NA
d_call: TRBD1
v_call: TRBV5-6
cdr3_nt: TGTGCCAGCAGGATTACAGGGGGTAGGACTGAAGCTTTCTTT
cdr3_aa: CASRITGGRTEAFF

j_call: TRBJ1-6
clone_size: NA
d_call: NA
v_call: TRBV5-1
cdr3_nt: TGCGCCAGCAGCTTGACCGGGAAGGACAATTCACCCCTCCACTTT
cdr3_aa: CASSLTGKDNSPLHF

j_call: TRBJ1-1
clone_size: few
d_call: NA
v_call: TRBV19
cdr3_nt: TGTGCCAGTAGTATAGGGTTAACTGAAGCTTTCTTT
cdr3_aa: CASSIGLTEAFF

j_call: TRBJ2-5
clone_size: NA
d_call: TRBD1
v_call: TRBV18
cdr3_nt: TGTGCCAGCTCACCCCGGGACAGGGCTGAGACCCAGTACTTC
cdr3_aa: CASSPRDRAETQYF

j_call: TRBJ2-3
clone_size: NA
d_call: NA
v_call: TRBV7-2
cdr3_nt: TGTGCCAGCAGCCAGGGGGGGAGGGCCGAAGATACGCAGTATTTT
cdr3_aa: CASSQGGRAEDTQYF

j_call: TRBJ1-3
clone_size: once
d_call: NA
v_call: TRBV30
cdr3_nt: TGTGCCTGGAGTGTAAAACCCTTCTCTGGAAACACCATATATTTT
cdr3_aa: CAWSVKPFSGNTIYF

j_call: TRBJ2-5
clone_size: NA
d_call: NA
v_call: TRBV29-1
cdr3_nt: TGCAGCGTCCCCTGGGACCGAAGTTTCCAAGAGACCCAGTACTTC
cdr3_aa: CSVPWDRSFQETQYF

j_call: TRBJ2-1
clone_size: NA
d_call: TRBD1
v_call: TRBV19
cdr3_nt: TGTGCCAGTAGTGGCAAGAACCGGGACAGGGGGCAATATGAGCAGTTCTTC
cdr3_aa: CASSGKNRDRGQYEQFF

j_call: TRBJ1-1
clone_size: NA
d_call: NA
v_call: TRBV4-3
cdr3_nt: TGCGCCAGCAGCCGGGTACAGGGCCAAGCTTTCTTT
cdr3_aa: CASSRVQGQAFF

j_call: TRBJ1-2
clone_size: once
d_call: NA
v_call: TRBV5-8
cdr3_nt: TGTGCCAGCAGCGGGATAGGCTATGGCTACACCTTC
cdr3_aa: CASSGIGYGYTF

j_call: TRBJ2-1
clone_size: NA
d_call: TRBD2
v_call: TRBV30
cdr3_nt: TGTGCCTGGAGCCCGGGGGGTACCTCCTACAATGAGCAGTTCTTC
cdr3_aa: CAWSPGGTSYNEQFF

j_call: TRBJ2-1
clone_size: NA
d_call: TRBD2
v_call: TRBV18
cdr3_nt: TGTGCCAGCTCACCAAGCCTAGCGGGATTTACGAGGGGTGAGCAGTTCTTC
cdr3_aa: CASSPSLAGFTRGEQFF

j_call: TRBJ1-1
clone_size: once
d_call: TRBD1
v_call: TRBV9
cdr3_nt: TGTGCCAGCAGCCCCCGAGAGACAGGGCTATACACTGAAGCTTTCTTT
cdr3_aa: CASSPRETGLYTEAFF

j_call: TRBJ2-1
clone_size: NA
d_call: NA
v_call: TRBV6-1
cdr3_nt: TGTGCCAGCAGTGAACCATTGAACCCGGGGTCCTACAATGAGCAGTTCTTC
cdr3_aa: CASSEPLNPGSYNEQFF

j_call: TRBJ1-3
clone_size: NA
d_call: TRBD1
v_call: TRBV4-3
cdr3_nt: TGCGCCAGCAGCCAAGCGACAGGGACTGGAAACACCATATATTTT
cdr3_aa: CASSQATGTGNTIYF

j_call: TRBJ2-1
clone_size: NA
d_call: TRBD1
v_call: TRBV7-3
cdr3_nt: TGTGCCAGCAGCCTCGACAGGGTCGATGAGCAGTTCTTC
cdr3_aa: CASSLDRVDEQFF

j_call: TRBJ1-4
clone_size: NA
d_call: NA
v_call: TRBV28
cdr3_nt: TGTGCCAGCAGTCCCCCTAATGAAAAACTGTTTTTT
cdr3_aa: CASSPPNEKLFF

j_call: TRBJ1-2
clone_size: NA
d_call: NA
v_call: TRBV19
cdr3_nt: TGTGCCAGTAGTATATTCGGGACACCTAACTATGGCTACACCTTC
cdr3_aa: CASSIFGTPNYGYTF

j_call: TRBJ2-1
clone_size: NA
d_call: NA
v_call: TRBV3-1/TRBV3-2
cdr3_nt: TGTGCCAGCAGCCAAGGCTACAATGAGCAGTTCTTC
cdr3_aa: CASSQGYNEQFF

j_call: TRBJ1-1
clone_size: NA
d_call: NA
v_call: TRBV7-2
cdr3_nt: TGTGCCAGCAGCTTAGTACCGCCTACTGAAGCTTTCTTT
cdr3_aa: CASSLVPPTEAFF

j_call: TRBJ2-7
clone_size: once
d_call: NA
v_call: TRBV5-1
cdr3_nt: TGCGCCAGCAGCTTGGAGACGTCGGCGTCGCAGTACTTC
cdr3_aa: CASSLETSASQYF

j_call: TRBJ1-6
clone_size: NA
d_call: NA
v_call: TRBV5-6
cdr3_nt: TGTGCCAGCAGCTTGGGTCCCGACTCCTATAATTCACCCCTCCACTTT
cdr3_aa: CASSLGPDSYNSPLHF

j_call: TRBJ1-5
clone_size: NA
d_call: NA
v_call: TRBV4-3
cdr3_nt: TGCGCCAGCAGCCAAGAGAGGTCTCAGCCCCAGCATTTT
cdr3_aa: CASSQERSQPQHF

j_call: TRBJ2-5
clone_size: NA
d_call: NA
v_call: TRBV11-2
cdr3_nt: TGTGCCAGCAGCTTAGGTCAACTCGGAGAGACCCAGTACTTC
cdr3_aa: CASSLGQLGETQYF

j_call: TRBJ2-3
clone_size: NA
d_call: TRBD2
v_call: TRBV7-3
cdr3_nt: TGTGCCAGCAGCTTAACCGATCAGCGGGGGGGCACAGATACGCAGTATTTT
cdr3_aa: CASSLTDQRGGTDTQYF

j_call: TRBJ1-1
clone_size: NA
d_call: NA
v_call: TRBV10-2
cdr3_nt: TGCGCCAGCAGTGAGACCCGGGGCACTGAAGCTTTCTTT
cdr3_aa: CASSETRGTEAFF

j_call: TRBJ1-1
clone_size: NA
d_call: TRBD1
v_call: TRBV18
cdr3_nt: TGTGCCAGCTCACCCCCGGCAGGGGGGTCTATGAACACTGAAGCTTTCTTT
cdr3_aa: CASSPPAGGSMNTEAFF

j_call: TRBJ2-7
clone_size: NA
d_call: TRBD1
v_call: TRBV5-1
cdr3_nt: TGCGCCAGCAAGGGACAGGGGGGAGTGGAGCAGTACTTC
cdr3_aa: CASKGQGGVEQYF

j_call: TRBJ1-5
clone_size: NA
d_call: NA
v_call: TRBV7-2
cdr3_nt: TGTGCCAGCAGCTCGGGAGTGGGGCCCCAGCATTTT
cdr3_aa: CASSSGVGPQHF

j_call: TRBJ2-1
clone_size: NA
d_call: TRBD1
v_call: TRBV5-4
cdr3_nt: TGTGCCAGCAGCTCTCGGACAGGGGACAATGAGCAGTTCTTC
cdr3_aa: CASSSRTGDNEQFF

j_call: TRBJ2-1
clone_size: NA
d_call: NA
v_call: TRBV5-4
cdr3_nt: TGTGCCAGCAGCCCACGAGGGAGCTCCTACAATGAGCAGTTCTTC
cdr3_aa: CASSPRGSSYNEQFF

j_call: TRBJ1-5
clone_size: NA
d_call: TRBD1
v_call: TRBV6-2/TRBV6-3
cdr3_nt: TGTGCCAGCAGTTCTCGGACAGGGGGCTACAATCAGCCCCAGCATTTT
cdr3_aa: CASSSRTGGYNQPQHF

j_call: TRBJ1-3
clone_size: NA
d_call: TRBD1
v_call: TRBV3-1/TRBV3-2
cdr3_nt: TGTGCCAGCAGCCAAGATGAGACAGGGGTTAGAAACACCATATATTTT
cdr3_aa: CASSQDETGVRNTIYF

j_call: TRBJ2-1
clone_size: NA
d_call: NA
v_call: TRBV19
cdr3_nt: TGTGCCAGTAGTATAGGCACCTACAATGAGCAGTTCTTC
cdr3_aa: CASSIGTYNEQFF

j_call: TRBJ1-1
clone_size: NA
d_call: NA
v_call: TRBV7-3
cdr3_nt: TGTGCCAGCAGCACAAGGGGGGGCACTGAAGCTTTCTTT
cdr3_aa: CASSTRGGTEAFF

j_call: TRBJ2-1
clone_size: once
d_call: TRBD1
v_call: TRBV5-1
cdr3_nt: TGCGCCAGCAGCTTGGCCGGACAGGGCAATGAGCAGTTCTTC
cdr3_aa: CASSLAGQGNEQFF

j_call: TRBJ2-3
clone_size: NA
d_call: NA
v_call: TRBV7-9
cdr3_nt: TGTGCCAGCAGCTTAGTGGGGGGACGCACAGATACGCAGTATTTT
cdr3_aa: CASSLVGGRTDTQYF

j_call: TRBJ2-2
clone_size: few
d_call: NA
v_call: TRBV5-6
cdr3_nt: TGTGCCAGCAGCCTGATTGGCGGGGAGCTGTTTTTT
cdr3_aa: CASSLIGGELFF

j_call: TRBJ2-3
clone_size: NA
d_call: NA
v_call: TRBV6-5
cdr3_nt: TGTGCCAGCAGTCCCTCTTGGGGGCCCACAGATACGCAGTATTTT
cdr3_aa: CASSPSWGPTDTQYF

j_call: TRBJ2-1
clone_size: NA
d_call: NA
v_call: TRBV27
cdr3_nt: TGTGCCAGCAGTTCCCACACTAGAGGCGATGAGCAGTTCTTC
cdr3_aa: CASSSHTRGDEQFF

j_call: TRBJ2-4
clone_size: NA
d_call: NA
v_call: TRBV6-5
cdr3_nt: TGTGCCAGCAAAGAACAAGGGACCAAAAACATTCAGTACTTC
cdr3_aa: CASKEQGTKNIQYF